This T cell receptor beta chain derives from a study of shared clonotypes between healthy human individuals. Study overall: The cohort had two women and a few men, ages 18 to 49. Study results and caveats: Shared clonotypes: 4.5% to 5% naive CD4, 3.5% to 4% naive CD8, 2.3% memory CD4, about 0.41% memory CD8. Naive subsets generally had larger estimated richness than memory subsets.

To note about this clone: Its antigen is still unknown.

CDR3 length: 14 residues. V was pared by 4 bases and J by 2 bases, with 9 bases between. In germline, CDR1 is SGHDN, CDR2 FVKESK. Clones were read by immunoSEQ multiplex PCR, and TCRdb kept only the in-frame ones, dropping some. The sample lists fewer than 2.5 million clones; more than 85% were seen once. Donors included only healthy HIV-negative adults lacking recent acute infections or vaccinations. The sequence derives from a man between 18 and 35 years old in good health. Some clones in this sample may be carry-over from other donors' samples. The sample was naive CD4+ T cells from PBMCs. Subset of the sample: CD45RA+ positively selected. The chain carries TRBV14 and TRBJ1-5; no reliable D call. CDR3 in DNA: TGTGCCAGCAGCCGACCCGGGGGCAATCAGCCCCAGCATTTT. Encoded protein: CASSRPGGNQPQHF.